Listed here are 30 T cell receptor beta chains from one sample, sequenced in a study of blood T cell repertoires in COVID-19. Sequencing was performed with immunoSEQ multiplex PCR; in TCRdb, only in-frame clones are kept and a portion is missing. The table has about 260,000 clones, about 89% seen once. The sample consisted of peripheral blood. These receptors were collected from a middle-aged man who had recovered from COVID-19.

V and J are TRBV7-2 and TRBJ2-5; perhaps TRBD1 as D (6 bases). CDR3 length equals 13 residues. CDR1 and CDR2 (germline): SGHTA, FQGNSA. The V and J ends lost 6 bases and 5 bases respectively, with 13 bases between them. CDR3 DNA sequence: TGTGCCAGCAGTCTTACAGGGTGGGAGACCCAGTACTTC. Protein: CASSLTGWETQYF.

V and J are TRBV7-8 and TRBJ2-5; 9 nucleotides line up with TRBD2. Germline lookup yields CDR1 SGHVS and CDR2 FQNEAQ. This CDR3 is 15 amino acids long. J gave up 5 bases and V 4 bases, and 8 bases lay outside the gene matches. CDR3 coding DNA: TGTGCCAGCAGCTCCGTTAGCGGGGGAGGCGAGACCCAGTACTTC. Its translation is CASSSVSGGGETQYF.

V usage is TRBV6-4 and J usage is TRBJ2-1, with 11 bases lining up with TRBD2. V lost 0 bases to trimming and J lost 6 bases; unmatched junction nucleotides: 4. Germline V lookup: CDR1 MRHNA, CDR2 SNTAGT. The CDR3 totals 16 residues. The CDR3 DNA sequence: TGTGCCAGCAGTGACTCTAGCGGGGGGGCCTTCAATGAGCAGTTCTTC. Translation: CASSDSSGGAFNEQFF.

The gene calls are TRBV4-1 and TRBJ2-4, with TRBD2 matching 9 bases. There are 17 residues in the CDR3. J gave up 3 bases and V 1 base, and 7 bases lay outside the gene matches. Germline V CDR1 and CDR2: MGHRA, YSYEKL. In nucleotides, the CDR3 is TGCGCCAGCAGCCAAGGGGTTAGCGGGAGTCTCAAAAACATTCAGTACTTC. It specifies CASSQGVSGSLKNIQYF.

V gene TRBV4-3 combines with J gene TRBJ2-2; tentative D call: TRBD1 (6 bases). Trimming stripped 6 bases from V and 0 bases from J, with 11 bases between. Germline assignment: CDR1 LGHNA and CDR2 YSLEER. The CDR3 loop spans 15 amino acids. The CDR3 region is CASSSTGPNTGELFF. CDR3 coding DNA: TGCGCCAGCAGTTCAACAGGGCCGAACACCGGGGAGCTGTTTTTT.

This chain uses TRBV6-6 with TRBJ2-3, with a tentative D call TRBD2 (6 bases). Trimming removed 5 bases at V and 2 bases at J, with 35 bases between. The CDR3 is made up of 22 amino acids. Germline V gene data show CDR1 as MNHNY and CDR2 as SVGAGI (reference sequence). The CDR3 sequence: CASSQLAFRALSGRPNTDTQYF. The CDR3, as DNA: TGTGCCAGCAGTCAGCTAGCGTTTCGCGCCCTCTCCGGTAGGCCGAACACAGATACGCAGTATTTT.

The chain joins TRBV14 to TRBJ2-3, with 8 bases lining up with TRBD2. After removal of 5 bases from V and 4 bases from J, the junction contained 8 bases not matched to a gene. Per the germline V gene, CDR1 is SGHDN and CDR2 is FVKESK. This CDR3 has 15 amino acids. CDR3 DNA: TGTGCCAGCAGCACCCGGACTAGCTGGTCAGATACGCAGTATTTT. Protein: CASSTRTSWSDTQYF.

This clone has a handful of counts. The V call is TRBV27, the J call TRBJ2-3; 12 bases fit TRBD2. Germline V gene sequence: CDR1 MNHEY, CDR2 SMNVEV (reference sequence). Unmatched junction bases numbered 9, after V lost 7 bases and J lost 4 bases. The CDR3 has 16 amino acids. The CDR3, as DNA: TGTGCCAGCACCCTCAGACTAGCGGGAGCCCCAGATACGCAGTATTTT. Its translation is CASTLRLAGAPDTQYF.

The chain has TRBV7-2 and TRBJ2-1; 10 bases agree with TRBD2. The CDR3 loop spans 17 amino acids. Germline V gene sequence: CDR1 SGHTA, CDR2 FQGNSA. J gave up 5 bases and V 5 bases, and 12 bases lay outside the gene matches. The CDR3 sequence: CASSNLAGGPQNNEQFF. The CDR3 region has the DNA TGTGCCAGCAGCAACTTAGCGGGGGGCCCACAGAACAATGAGCAGTTCTTC.

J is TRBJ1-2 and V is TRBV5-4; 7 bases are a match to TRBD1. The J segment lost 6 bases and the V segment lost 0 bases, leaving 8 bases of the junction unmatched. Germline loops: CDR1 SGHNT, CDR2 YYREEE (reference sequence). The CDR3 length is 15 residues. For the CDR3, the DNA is TGTGCCAGCAGCTTGGACAGGGGCTTGAGGAATGGCTACACCTTC. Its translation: CASSLDRGLRNGYTF.

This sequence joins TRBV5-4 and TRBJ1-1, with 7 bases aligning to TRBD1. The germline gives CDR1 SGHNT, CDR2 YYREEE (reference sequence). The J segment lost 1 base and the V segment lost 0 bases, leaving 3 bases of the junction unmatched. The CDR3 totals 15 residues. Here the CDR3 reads CASSLGSGGNTEAFF. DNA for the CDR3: TGTGCCAGCAGCTTGGGGTCAGGGGGGAACACTGAAGCTTTCTTT.

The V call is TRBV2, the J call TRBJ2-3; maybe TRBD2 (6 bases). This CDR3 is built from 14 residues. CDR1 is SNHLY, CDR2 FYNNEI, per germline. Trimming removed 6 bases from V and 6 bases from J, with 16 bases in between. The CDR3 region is CASRTGVPGDTQYF. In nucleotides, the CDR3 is TGTGCCAGCAGAACGGGAGTCCCGGGGGATACGCAGTATTTT.

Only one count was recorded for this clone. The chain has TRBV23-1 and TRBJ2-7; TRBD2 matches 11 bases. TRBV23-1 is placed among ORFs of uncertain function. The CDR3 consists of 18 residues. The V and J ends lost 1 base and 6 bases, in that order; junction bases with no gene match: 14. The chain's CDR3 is CASSQFSRLAGRVSEQYF. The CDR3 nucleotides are TGCGCCAGCAGTCAATTTTCCCGACTAGCGGGGAGGGTTTCCGAGCAGTACTTC.

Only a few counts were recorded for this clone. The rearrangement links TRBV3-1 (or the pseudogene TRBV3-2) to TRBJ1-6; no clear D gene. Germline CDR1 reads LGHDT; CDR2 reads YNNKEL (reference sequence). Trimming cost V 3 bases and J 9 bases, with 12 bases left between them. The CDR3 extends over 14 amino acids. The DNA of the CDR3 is TGTGCCAGCAGCCATGATGCGCGGAGTTCACCCCTCCACTTT. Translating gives CASSHDARSSPLHF.

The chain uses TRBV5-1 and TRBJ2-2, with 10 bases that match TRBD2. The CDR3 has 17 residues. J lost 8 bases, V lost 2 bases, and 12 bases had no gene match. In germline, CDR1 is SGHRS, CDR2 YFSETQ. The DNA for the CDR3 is TGCGCCAGCAGCTTCCTGAGTAGCGGGAGGCGGAGAGGGGAGCTGTTTTTT. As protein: CASSFLSSGRRRGELFF.

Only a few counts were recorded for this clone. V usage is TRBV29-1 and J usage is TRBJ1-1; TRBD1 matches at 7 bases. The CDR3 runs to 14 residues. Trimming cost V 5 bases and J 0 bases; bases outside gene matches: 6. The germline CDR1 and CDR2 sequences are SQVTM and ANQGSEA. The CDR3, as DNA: TGCAGCGTTCGGGACAGTTCAATGAACACTGAAGCTTTCTTT. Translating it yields CSVRDSSMNTEAFF.

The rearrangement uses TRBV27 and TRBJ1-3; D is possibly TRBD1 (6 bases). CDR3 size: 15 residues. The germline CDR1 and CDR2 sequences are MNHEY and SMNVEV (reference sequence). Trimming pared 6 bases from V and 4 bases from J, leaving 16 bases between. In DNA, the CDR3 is TGTGCCAGCAGCTTCTCAGGGGTAGGCGGAAACACCATATATTTT. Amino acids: CASSFSGVGGNTIYF.

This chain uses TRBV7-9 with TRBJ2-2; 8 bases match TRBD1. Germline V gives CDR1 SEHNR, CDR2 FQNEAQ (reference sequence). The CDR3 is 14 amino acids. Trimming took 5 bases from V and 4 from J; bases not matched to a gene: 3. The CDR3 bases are TGTGCCAGCAGCCCGGACAGGGTCACCGGGGAGCTGTTTTTT. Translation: CASSPDRVTGELFF.

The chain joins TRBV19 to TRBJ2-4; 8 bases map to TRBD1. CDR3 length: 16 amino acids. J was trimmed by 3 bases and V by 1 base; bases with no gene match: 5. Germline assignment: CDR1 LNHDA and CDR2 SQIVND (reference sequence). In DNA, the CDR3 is TGTGCCAGTAGTATAGGAGCAGGGGGCGTCAAAAACATTCAGTACTTC. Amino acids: CASSIGAGGVKNIQYF.

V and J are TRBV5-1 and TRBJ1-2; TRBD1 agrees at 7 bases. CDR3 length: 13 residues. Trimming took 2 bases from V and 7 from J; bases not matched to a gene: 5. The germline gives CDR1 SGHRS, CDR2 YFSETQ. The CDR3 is CASSLDRVGGYTF. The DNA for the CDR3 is TGCGCCAGCAGCTTAGACAGGGTTGGTGGCTACACCTTC.

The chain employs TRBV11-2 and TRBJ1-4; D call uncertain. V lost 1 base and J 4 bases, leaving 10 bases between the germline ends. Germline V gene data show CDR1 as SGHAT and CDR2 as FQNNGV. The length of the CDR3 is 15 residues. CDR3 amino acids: CASSLGRGFNEKLFF. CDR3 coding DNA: TGTGCCAGCAGCTTAGGGCGCGGATTTAATGAAAAACTGTTTTTT.

The CDR3 bases are TGTGCCTGGAGAACGGGCCTAGCGGGTCGAGAGCAGTTCTTC. Amino acids: CAWRTGLAGREQFF. The V gene is TRBV30, the J gene TRBJ2-1; 8 nucleotides match TRBD2. This CDR3 spans 14 amino acids. J gave up 10 bases and V 3 bases, and 11 bases lay outside the gene matches. Germline lookup yields CDR1 GTSNPN and CDR2 SVGIG (reference sequence). The complete variable domain, with remaining parts taken from reference TRBV30 and TRBJ2-1, reads SQTIHQWPATLVQPVGSPLSLECTVEGTSNPNLYWYRQAAGRGLQLLFYSVGIGQISSEVPQNLSASRPQDRQFILSSKKLLLSDSGFYLCAWRTGLAGREQFFGPGTRLTVL.

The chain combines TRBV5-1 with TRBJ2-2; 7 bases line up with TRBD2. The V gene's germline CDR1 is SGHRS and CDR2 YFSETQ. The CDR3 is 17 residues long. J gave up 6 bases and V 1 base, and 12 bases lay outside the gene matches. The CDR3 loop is CASSLRGLAESAGELFF. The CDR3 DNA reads TGCGCCAGCAGCTTGAGGGGTCTAGCGGAAAGTGCCGGGGAGCTGTTTTTT.

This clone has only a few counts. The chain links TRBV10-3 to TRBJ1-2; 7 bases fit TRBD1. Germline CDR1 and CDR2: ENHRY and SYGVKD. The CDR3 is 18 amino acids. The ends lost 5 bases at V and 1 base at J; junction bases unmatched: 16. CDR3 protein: CAISKVRDSPGHNYGYTF. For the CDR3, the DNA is TGTGCCATCAGTAAGGTCAGGGACAGTCCCGGACATAACTATGGCTACACCTTC.

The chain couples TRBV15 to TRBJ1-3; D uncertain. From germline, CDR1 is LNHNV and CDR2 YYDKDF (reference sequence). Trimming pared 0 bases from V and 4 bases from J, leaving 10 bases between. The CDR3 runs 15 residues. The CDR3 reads CATSRDRSSGNTIYF. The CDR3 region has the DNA TGTGCCACCAGCAGAGATCGCAGTTCCGGAAACACCATATATTTT.

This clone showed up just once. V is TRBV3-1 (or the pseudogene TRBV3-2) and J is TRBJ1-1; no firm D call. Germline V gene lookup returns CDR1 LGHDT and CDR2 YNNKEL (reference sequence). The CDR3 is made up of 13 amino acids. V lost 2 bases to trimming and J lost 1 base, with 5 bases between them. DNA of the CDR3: TGTGCCAGCAGCCAAACTTGGAACACTGAAGCTTTCTTT. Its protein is CASSQTWNTEAFF.

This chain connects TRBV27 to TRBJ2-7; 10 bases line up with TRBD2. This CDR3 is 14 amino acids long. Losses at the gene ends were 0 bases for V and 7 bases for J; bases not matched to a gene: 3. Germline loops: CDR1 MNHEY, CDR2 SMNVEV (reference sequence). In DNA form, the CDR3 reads TGTGCCAGCAGTTTATCAGCGGGGGGGTGGGAGCAGTACTTC. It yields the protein CASSLSAGGWEQYF.

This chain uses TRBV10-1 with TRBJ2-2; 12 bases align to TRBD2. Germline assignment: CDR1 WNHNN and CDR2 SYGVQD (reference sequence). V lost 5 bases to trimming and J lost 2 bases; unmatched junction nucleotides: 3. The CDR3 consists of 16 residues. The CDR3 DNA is TGCGCCAGCAGTCTACTAGCGGGGGGTAACACCGGGGAGCTGTTTTTT. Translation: CASSLLAGGNTGELFF.

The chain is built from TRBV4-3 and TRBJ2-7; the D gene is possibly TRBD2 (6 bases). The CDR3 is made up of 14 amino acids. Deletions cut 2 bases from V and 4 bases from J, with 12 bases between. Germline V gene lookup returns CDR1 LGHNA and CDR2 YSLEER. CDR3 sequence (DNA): TGCGCCAGCAGCCAAAGGGAGGACGATTACGAGCAGTACTTC. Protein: CASSQREDDYEQYF.

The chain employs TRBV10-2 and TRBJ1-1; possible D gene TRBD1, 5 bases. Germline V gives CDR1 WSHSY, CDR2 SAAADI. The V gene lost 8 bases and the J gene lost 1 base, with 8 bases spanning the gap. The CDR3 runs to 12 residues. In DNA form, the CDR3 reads TGCGCCAGCGTTCAGGGGAACACTGAAGCTTTCTTT. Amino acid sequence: CASVQGNTEAFF.